These 6 T cell receptor beta chains share one sample of origin, sequenced in a study of shared clonotypes between healthy human individuals. Clones were read by immunoSEQ multiplex PCR, and TCRdb kept only the in-frame ones, dropping some. The sample records roughly 2,000,000 clones, around 96% being singletons. Naivety among CD8 cells was defined by CD45RO negativity and positive CCR7 selection, thereby excluding terminally differentiated effector memory CD45RA+ cells. Material for sequencing was naive CD8+ T cells sorted from blood. These receptors were taken from a man younger than 35 in good health.

With respect to this clone: The sample contains more than one DNA sequence encoding this CDR3. The rearrangement uses TRBV6-5 and TRBJ2-5; maybe TRBD2 (5 bases). The CDR3 has 14 amino acids. Trimming took 2 bases from V and 4 from J, leaving 11 bases between them. Germline-derived CDR1 and CDR2 are MNHEY and SVGAGI. CDR3 DNA: TGTGCCAGCAGTTACGGAGAGGGAGTAGAGACCCAGTACTTC. This gives the protein CASSYGEGVETQYF.

The chain is built from TRBV15 and TRBJ2-5, with TRBD2 identical over 14 bases. V gave up 3 bases and J gave up 5 bases; unmatched junction bases: 5. The germline gives CDR1 LNHNV, CDR2 YYDKDF (reference sequence). CDR3 length: 16 residues. In nucleotides, the CDR3 is TGTGCCACCAGCAGCGGACTAGCGGGAGGTCGCGAGACCCAGTACTTC. This codes for CATSSGLAGGRETQYF.

This chain uses TRBV4-3 with TRBJ2-2; D remains ambiguous. Per germline, CDR1 LGHNA and CDR2 YSLEER. V shed 1 base and J shed 2 bases, with 11 bases lying between them. This CDR3 spans 16 amino acids. The CDR3 loop reads CASSQAPETNTGELFF. The CDR3 nucleotides are TGCGCCAGCAGCCAAGCTCCGGAAACCAACACCGGGGAGCTGTTTTTT.

CDR3 loop: CASSVDGFNYGYTF. In DNA, the CDR3 is TGTGCCAGCAGCGTAGACGGATTTAACTATGGCTACACCTTC. The V and J genes are TRBV9 and TRBJ1-2; no clear D. V gave up 0 bases and J gave up 1 base, with 7 bases separating them. This CDR3 is 14 amino acids long. Germline assignment: CDR1 SGDLS and CDR2 YYNGEE.

The genes are TRBV19 and TRBJ1-5; D unresolved. Trimming took 6 bases from V and 4 from J, leaving 16 bases between them. In germline, CDR1 is LNHDA, CDR2 SQIVND (reference sequence). CDR3 length: 15 residues. The CDR3 protein is CASRETVFLNQPQHF. In DNA, the CDR3 is TGTGCCAGTAGGGAAACAGTCTTCCTTAATCAGCCCCAGCATTTT.

This chain links TRBV7-9 with TRBJ2-1; D call uncertain. V lost 5 bases and J lost 14, with 13 bases in between. The CDR3 loop spans 11 amino acids. Looked up from germline, CDR1 is SEHNR and CDR2 is FQNEAQ (reference sequence). CDR3 in DNA: TGTGCCAGCAGCATCCTAGGGATGGAGTTCTTC. It translates to CASSILGMEFF.